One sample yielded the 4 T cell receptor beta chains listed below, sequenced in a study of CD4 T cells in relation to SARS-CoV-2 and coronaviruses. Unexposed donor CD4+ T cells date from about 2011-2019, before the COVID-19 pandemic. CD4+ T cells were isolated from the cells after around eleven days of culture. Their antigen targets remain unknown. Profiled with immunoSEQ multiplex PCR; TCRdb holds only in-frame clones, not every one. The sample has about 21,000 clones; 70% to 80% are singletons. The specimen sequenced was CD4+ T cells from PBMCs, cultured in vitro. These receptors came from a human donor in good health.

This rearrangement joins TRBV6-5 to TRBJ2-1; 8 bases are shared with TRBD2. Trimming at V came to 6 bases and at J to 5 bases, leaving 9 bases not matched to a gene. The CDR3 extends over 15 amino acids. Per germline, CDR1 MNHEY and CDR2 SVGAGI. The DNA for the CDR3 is TGTGCCAGCAGACCCGGCGGTAGCGGGAACAATGAGCAGTTCTTC. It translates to CASRPGGSGNNEQFF.

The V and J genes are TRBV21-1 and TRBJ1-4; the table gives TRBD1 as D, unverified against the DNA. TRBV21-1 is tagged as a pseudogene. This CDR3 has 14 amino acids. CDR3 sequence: CASSKTGVDEKLFF. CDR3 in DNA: TGTGCCAGCAGCAAGACAGGAGTAGATGAAAAACTGTTTTTT.

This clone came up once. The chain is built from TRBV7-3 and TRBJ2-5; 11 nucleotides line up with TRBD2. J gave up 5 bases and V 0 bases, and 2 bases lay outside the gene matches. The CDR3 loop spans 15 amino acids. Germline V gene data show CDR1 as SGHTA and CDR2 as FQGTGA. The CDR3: CASSLTGTSGETQYF. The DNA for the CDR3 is TGTGCCAGCAGCTTAACCGGGACTAGCGGTGAGACCCAGTACTTC.

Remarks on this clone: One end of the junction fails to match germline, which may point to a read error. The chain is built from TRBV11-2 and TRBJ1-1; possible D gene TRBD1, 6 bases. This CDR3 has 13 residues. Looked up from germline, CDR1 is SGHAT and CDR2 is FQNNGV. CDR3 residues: CASSLVGDTKAFF. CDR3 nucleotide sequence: TGTGCCAGCAGCTTAGTGGGGGACACTAAAGCTTTCTTT. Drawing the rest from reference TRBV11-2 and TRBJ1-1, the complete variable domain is EAGVAQSPRYKIIEKRQSVAFWCNPISGHATLYWYQQILGQGPKLLIQFQNNGVVDDSQLPKDRFSAERLKGVDSTLKIQPAKLEDSAVYLCASSLVGDTKAFFGQGTRLTVV.